The sequence of this TCR beta chain was determined in a study of control samples from healthy donors and cancer patients. Trimming at V came to 5 bases and at J to 4 bases, leaving 6 bases not matched to a gene. The CDR3 consists of 14 residues. Germline CDR1 and CDR2: SGHAT and FQNNGV. Only a few counts were recorded for this clone. Measured with immunoSEQ multiplex PCR; TCRdb has only the in-frame clones, and not every one. The sample carries 90,000 to 100,000 clones, about 79% recorded once. Sequencing input: blood. J is TRBJ2-7 and V is TRBV11-2; the match to TRBD1 covers 9 bases. The sequence derives from a woman between 25 and 40 years old in good health. CDR3 DNA: TGTGCCAGCAGCACAGCGGGGACAGGGTACGAGCAGTACTTC. This encodes CASSTAGTGYEQYF.